The subject of this entry is one T cell receptor (beta chain). In its sample, this clone was seen a few times. Its target antigen remains unknown. No much larger clone is present one base from it, and per-base qualities are unavailable. Libraries came from the immunoSEQ multiplex PCR assay. For the multiplex PCR, a mixture combining 60 forward primers for TCR Vbeta segments and 13 reverse primers for TCR Jbeta segments was used. The CDR3 region of rearranged TCR beta genes was amplified from genomic DNA with a multiplex PCR assay. On the Illumina HiSeq System, the amplified TCR beta libraries were sequenced as 87-base-pair reads. Per the source publication's procedure: A later analysis counted tens of millions of unique TCR beta chains across the 550 to 700 repertoires, and some 11 million of these chains were shared by at least two donors. To remove PCR and sequencing errors, raw reads were error-corrected and collapsed into unique sequences using a nearest-neighbor algorithm that merged closely related sequences. Alignment of CDR3 sequences to IMGT reference sequences was used to assign V, D and J gene segments. For a sequence to be retained, a match of at least six nucleotides was required to both a V gene segment and a J gene segment. Rearrangements were called productive when the CDR3 lacked stop codons and stayed in frame with V and J; all others were non-productive. CDR3 was defined according to IMGT convention as the region running from the second conserved V-encoded cysteine to the conserved J-encoded phenylalanine. In an earlier analysis of more than 550 of the donors, sequences lacking an unambiguous match to a single V gene segment were excluded. An earlier analysis of a few hundred of the donors classified V segments as functional when productive rearrangements were above 56.7% and as segregating when the standard deviation between donors was above 5%. A statistical classification framework was built to diagnose cytomegalovirus status from the catalog of TCR beta chain sequences. A later analysis assigned V and J genes by comparing TCR nucleotide sequences with IMGT/GENE-DB human TR gene sequences. The TCRdist pipeline was used in a later analysis to assign CDR3 sequences and most-parsimonious VDJ recombination scenarios. In a later analysis, every TCR beta chain was defined by the combination of its CDR3 amino acid sequence and its V-gene family, and reads without a unique V-gene family were dropped. In a later analysis, a few hundred highly shared, low-generation-probability nucleotide sequences were removed to address suspected cross-contamination and a sequencing artifact. In a later analysis, a clonal expansion index for each public chain was calculated from normalized within-repertoire ranks of inferred template counts. In a later analysis, generation probabilities were computed with a VDJ recombination model fitted to out-of-frame rearrangements, and the resulting probabilities were checked against IGoR. A later analysis scored TCR-TCR, TCR-HLA and TCR-CMV co-occurrence with hypergeometric tests, applying a repertoire-size bias correction to TCR pairs. False discovery rates were estimated in a later analysis by permuting HLA or CMV assignments 20 times. In a later analysis, co-occurring TCRs were grouped using DBSCAN, with TCRdist sequence similarity added in when clustering inside HLA-allele-positive subsets. Repertoires with fewer than 30,000 or more than 120,000 public chains, plus five repertoires with anomalous nucleotide sharing, were excluded from co-occurrence clustering. TCRdb obtained this table from immuneACCESS and retained in-frame rearrangements with V and J assigned. These tables miss some clones; where compared with another copy, unresolved V genes account for less than half of the shortfall, and the remainder is unexplained. V, J and clone size are taken as reported in that table, and D and trimming were inferred from the DNA itself. The sample profile shows about 140,000 clones; 66% of them were found once. The biggest ten clones account for 5.5% to 7% of the sample.

This sample was included in a study of cytomegalovirus exposure and HLA in healthy donors (TCRdb year 2017). Describing the broader study: An earlier analysis of approximately 590 of the donors reported about 250 Gb of sequence data and 100 million to 130 million unique TCR beta sequences from about 179 million T cells. A later genetic analysis took genome-wide SNP genotypes for about three fifths of the roughly 670 donors and used that subset as a discovery cohort. Several DR-DQ haplotypes were treated as single units for association and clustering because of strong linkage in the cohort. Donor age, sex, ethnicity and CMV serostatus were compiled alongside the repertoire data. HLA typing covered class I and class II loci at four-digit resolution. The later analysis used no new phenotypic data to find candidate immune exposures, relying instead on TCR beta sequences and their occurrence across donors. In an earlier analysis of 550 to 700 of the donors, high-throughput TCR beta sequencing was used to judge whether each TCR beta V gene segment behaved as functional or pseudogenic. To predict cytomegalovirus infection status, the study brought together high-throughput TCR immunosequencing, statistical association of individual TCRs with disease status, and machine learning. The T cell repertoires of 700 or so subjects were profiled by immunosequencing and related to cytomegalovirus serostatus. To study patterns of TCR occurrence, a later analysis re-analyzed previously published TCR beta repertoires from 666 donors and added high-resolution HLA genotyping. Every repertoire in the discovery cohort had been generated on one and the same sequencing platform. Across some 400 genotyped donors of the cohort, an average of roughly 200,000 unique TCR beta nucleotide sequences per donor were sequenced, and about a sixth of those sequences were non-productive. A separate validation cohort of 90 to 150 different subjects was used in addition to the 666-subject first cohort. The aim of the study was to test whether cataloging public T cell receptors could identify signatures of past pathogen exposure. Of the roughly 400 genotyped donors, roughly 80% fell in the genetic ancestry cluster associated with self-reported Caucasian donors. An early release that covered around 590 HLA-typed donors contained approximately 300 gigabases of sequencing data and 70 million to 100 million unique TCR sequences. Typing coverage differed by locus: A, B, C, DRB1 and DQB1 were typed in about 620-630 donors, DQA1 in about 560, DPA1 in approximately 600, and DPB1 in around 440. On the study overall, not on this receptor specifically: According to a later analysis, parvovirus B19, influenza, CMV and Epstein-Barr virus appeared linked to several top co-occurrence clusters. A cluster of highly shared sequence variants was judged likely to be a technical artifact of the sequencing pipeline. When HLA alleles, especially DR and DQ, strongly co-occurred, TCR associations were difficult to assign to individual alleles. Roughly uniform sequencing depth across donors was assumed in presence/absence analyses, although this assumption may not hold. The classifier was reported to diagnose cytomegalovirus status with high specificity and sensitivity in both the original cohort and the validation cohort. Most TCR sequences were observed very rarely across donors, whereas some public TCRs were present in many individuals. In this cohort, only TCR beta chains were sequenced, and detectable features were limited by the absence of alpha or paired-chain data. In a later genetic analysis, a missense DCLRE1C variant was associated with V-gene and J-gene trimming of TCR beta chains, and the association was replicated in an independent cohort. A further reported finding was that TCR beta sequences accurately predicted the HLA-A and HLA-B alleles for most subjects in the first cohort. It was suggested by the authors that the approach could potentially be generalized to other disease states and immunological phenotypes. In an earlier analysis of several hundred of the donors, most TCR beta V segments were observed in productive rearrangements about 87% or about 30% of the time, broadly matching IMGT annotations. In a later genetic analysis, fewer N-insertions in productive TCRs were reported among donors in an Asian-associated ancestry cluster than the roughly 640-donor mean. In a later analysis, more than 15,000 TCR beta sequences were associated with specific HLA alleles at a false discovery rate of 0.05. Correlated functional status among segregating V segments might reflect linkage disequilibrium, but an unknown experimental factor could not be ruled out. In vitro tests confirmed that a few of the cytomegalovirus-associated TCR beta chains recognize cytomegalovirus antigens. The study listed 164 TCR beta chains as associated with cytomegalovirus. Because HLA typing was unavailable for some donors at each locus, only the typed subset was used in association tests. In a later analysis, HLA-associated TCR beta chains showed more clonal expansion and lower generation probabilities than non-associated chains that were equally common. According to a later analysis, most CMV-associated TCR beta chains appeared to be HLA-restricted, and the HLA associations seemed to be driven largely by CMV exposure. For the cohort, immune exposure information was limited to CMV serostatus. A later analysis found that TCR association rates varied across HLA loci, with DRB1 alleles showing the most associated TCRs and HLA-C alleles the fewest. Because counts were too low, roughly 17 rarely observed V segments, including chromosome 9 orphons, were left out of the earlier analysis of 587 of the donors. Some IMGT-functional V segments, including TRBV6-2 and TRBV6-3, could not be distinguished by the 87-base-pair reads and were therefore excluded.

CDR3 length: 14 amino acids, cysteine to phenylalanine. CDR3 DNA is the only sequence kept; it has 42 bases, read in frame from the first base. V drops 7 bases and J drops 2 bases, leaving 17 bases in between. The germline V gene gives CDR1 as SQVTM and CDR2 as ANQGSEA. The cohort comprised 550 to 700 healthy bone marrow donors. At the time of sampling, every cohort member was nominally healthy, though immune exposures that went unrecorded were likely present. The donor was CMV seronegative and belonged to the group of around 350 seronegative cohort members. Every donor gave a peripheral blood sample, and the peripheral blood mononuclear cells from that sample were used for TCR beta sequencing. Genomic DNA was extracted from the blood cell samples with the Qiagen DNeasy Blood Extraction Kit.

The receptor comes from a woman aged 55-70 years in good health and CMV-seronegative. The rearranged segments are TRBV29-1 and TRBJ2-5; matching of 8 bases hints at TRBD1 as the D gene. The sample comprised PBMCs. CDR3 region: CSGGGRGPQETQYF. The base sequence is TGCAGCGGGGGGGGCAGGGGGCCACAAGAGACCCAGTACTTC.